The 20 T cell receptor beta chains below come from one sample, sequenced in a study of early T cells in non-severe SARS-CoV-2 infection. Each CDR3 protein gets one entry after TCRdb re-called the 5' RACE reads with MiXCR. Of just under 45,000 distinct CDR3 sequences listed, about 11% are singletons. Input material: whole blood. These receptors came from an adult who was a healthcare worker with PCR-confirmed SARS-CoV-2 infection or an uninfected control (not recorded which).

This clonotype was seen at least ten times. This chain links TRBV7-2 with TRBJ1-1; possibly TRBD1 for D (5 bases). Germline V gives CDR1 SGHTA, CDR2 FQGNSA. Trimming removed 2 bases at V and 7 bases at J, with 11 bases between. CDR3 length: 13 residues. The CDR3: CASSLFAQGEAFF. CDR3 DNA sequence: TGTGCCAGCAGCTTATTCGCGCAGGGTGAAGCTTTCTTT.

The V and J genes are TRBV20-1 and TRBJ1-2; maybe TRBD1 (5 bases). Germline CDR1 and CDR2: DFQATT and SNEGSKA (reference sequence). Deletions cut 0 bases from V and 4 bases from J, with 18 bases between. The CDR3 is made up of 16 amino acids. The CDR3, as DNA: TGCAGTGCTAGAGATCCGGCAGGGCCCTCCCTCTATGGCTACACCTTC. Protein: CSARDPAGPSLYGYTF.

Many counts were recorded for this clonotype. This sequence joins TRBV4-3 and TRBJ2-5, with a weak D call TRBD2 (6 bases). Germline V lookup: CDR1 LGHNA, CDR2 YSLEER. The ends were cut back, 0 bases at V and 4 bases at J, with 12 bases in the middle. This CDR3 has 15 residues. CDR3 residues: CASSQEGGPRETQYF. The CDR3, as DNA: TGCGCCAGCAGCCAAGAGGGGGGACCGAGAGAGACCCAGTACTTC.

This clonotype came up a few times. The V gene is TRBV7-8, the J gene TRBJ1-2; tentative D call: TRBD1 (6 bases). V was trimmed by 1 base and J by 5 bases, leaving 14 bases between them. This CDR3 spans 15 amino acids. The germline gives CDR1 SGHVS, CDR2 FQNEAQ. The DNA for the CDR3 is TGTGCCAGCAGCTTAGTGGGCGGGGGCGTGTATGGCTACACCTTC. Protein: CASSLVGGGVYGYTF.

V and J are TRBV18 and TRBJ2-1; D is perhaps TRBD1 (6 bases). Germline V gene sequence: CDR1 KGHSH, CDR2 LQKENI. This CDR3 region has 16 residues. V was cut by 0 bases and J by 2 bases, with 11 bases left in between. The chain's CDR3 is CASSPPTGIPYNEQFF. CDR3 in DNA: TGTGCCAGCTCACCACCCACAGGGATACCCTACAATGAGCAGTTCTTC.

V and J are TRBV29-1 and TRBJ2-1, with 7 bases aligning to TRBD1. V lost 3 bases to trimming and J lost 10 bases; unmatched junction nucleotides: 9. CDR1 is SQVTM, CDR2 ANQGSEA, per germline. The length of the CDR3 is 13 residues. The DNA for the CDR3 is TGCAGCGTTGATGAGGGGGCCCTAAGGGAGCAGTTCTTC. It encodes CSVDEGALREQFF.

Comment on this clonotype: At one boundary the junction diverges from the germline segment, which might be a read error. This chain joins TRBV7-9 and TRBJ1-3; the D is unclear. The CDR3 sequence is 15 residues long. Per germline, CDR1 SEHNR and CDR2 FQNEAQ (reference sequence). CDR3 sequence (DNA): TGTGTCAGCAGGAAAGGAGAACTCTCTGAAAACACCATATATTTT. The encoded protein is CVSRKGELSENTIYF.

This clonotype was observed at least ten times. CDR3 amino acids: CASSLTARLNSPLHF. Here the CDR3 DNA reads TGTGCCAGCAGCTTAACGGCACGACTAAATTCACCCCTCCACTTT. The V call is TRBV7-2, the J call TRBJ1-6; no clear D. The germline CDR1 and CDR2 sequences are SGHTA and FQGNSA. The V end lost 2 bases, the J end lost 7 bases, and 12 bases lay between the germline ends. This CDR3 region has 15 residues.

J is TRBJ1-2 and V is TRBV30; unclear D gene. CDR1 and CDR2 from the germline V gene are GTSNPN and SVGIG (reference sequence). V gave up 5 bases and J gave up 2 bases, with 15 bases separating them. The CDR3 covers 14 residues. CDR3 DNA sequence: TGTGCCTGGCGATGGGCAGGAACCAACTATGGCTACACCTTC. It encodes CAWRWAGTNYGYTF.

This clonotype came up many times. The genes are TRBV7-9 and TRBJ1-2, with a weak D call TRBD1 (5 bases). The CDR3 sequence is 12 residues long. CDR1 is SEHNR, CDR2 FQNEAQ, per germline (reference sequence). With 5 bases removed from V and 4 bases from J, the gap between germline ends came to 8 bases. The chain's CDR3 is CASSKQGYGYTF. As DNA, the CDR3 is TGTGCCAGCAGCAAGCAGGGCTATGGCTACACCTTC.

Relative to its sample, this clonotype is medium-sized. This sequence joins TRBV19 and TRBJ1-2; D gene ambiguous. This CDR3 has 15 amino acids. Germline V gives CDR1 LNHDA, CDR2 SQIVND (reference sequence). The V end lost 0 bases, the J end lost 5 bases, and 13 bases lay between the germline ends. The CDR3 loop reads CASSIDQGLGYGYTF. The CDR3 DNA sequence: TGTGCCAGTAGTATAGATCAAGGGCTTGGATATGGCTACACCTTC.

The rearrangement links TRBV6-2 or TRBV6-3 to TRBJ1-5; D unresolved. The germline V and J ends were trimmed by 4 bases and 0 bases, with 16 bases remaining between them. The CDR3 covers 17 residues. The germline V gene encodes CDR1 MNHEY and CDR2 SVGEGT. The CDR3 protein is CASSSTTVDDSNQPQHF. DNA for the CDR3: TGTGCCAGCAGTTCGACGACCGTGGACGATAGCAATCAGCCCCAGCATTTT.

This clonotype was seen repeatedly, ten times or more. The chain is built from TRBV20-1 and TRBJ2-7, with TRBD1 identical over 7 bases. Trimming at V came to 6 bases and at J to 2 bases, leaving 10 bases not matched to a gene. From germline, CDR1 is DFQATT and CDR2 SNEGSKA (reference sequence). This CDR3 has 14 residues. CDR3 sequence (DNA): TGCAGTGCCTTACTAATCGACAGGGCCTACGAGCAGTACTTC. It encodes CSALLIDRAYEQYF.

CDR3 sequence reads: CASGRATKKDISNTGELFF. For the CDR3, the DNA is TGTGCCAGCGGCCGTGCTACTAAGAAAGACATATCGAACACCGGGGAGCTGTTTTTT. The V and J genes are TRBV6-2 or TRBV6-3 and TRBJ2-2, with no clear D. The CDR3 loop spans 19 amino acids. Germline CDR1 and CDR2: MNHEY and SVGEGT. Trimming cost V 8 bases and J 0 bases, with 25 bases left between them.

This clonotype was recorded many times. The chain carries TRBV6-5 and TRBJ2-6; no clear D. Germline values: CDR1 MNHEY, CDR2 SVGAGI. This CDR3 has 14 amino acids. V was cut by 6 bases and J by 4 bases, with 10 bases left in between. DNA for the CDR3: TGTGCCAGCAGCACCCCTTTCGGGGCCAACGTCCTGACTTTC. Translated: CASSTPFGANVLTF.

This clonotype came up a few times. The V and J genes are TRBV2 and TRBJ2-5; 9 bases map to TRBD1. Germline V gene lookup returns CDR1 SNHLY and CDR2 FYNNEI. CDR3 length equals 15 residues. Germline trimming cut 6 bases from V and 4 bases from J; bases unmatched to any gene: 9. CDR3 nucleotide sequence: TGTGCCAGCAGCGCAAACCTGGGACAGGGAGAGACCCAGTACTTC. This codes for CASSANLGQGETQYF.

The sample holds many counts of this clonotype. This chain joins TRBV18 and TRBJ1-1; no reliable D call. The length of the CDR3 is 13 residues. V gave up 5 bases and J gave up 1 base, with 8 bases separating them. The germline gives CDR1 KGHSH, CDR2 LQKENI. The CDR3 DNA is TGTGCCAGCTCAAATGACAAGAACACTGAAGCTTTCTTT. Translated, it gives CASSNDKNTEAFF. Full variable domain (rest looked up from reference TRBV18 and TRBJ1-1): NAGVMQNPRHLVRRRGQEARLRCSPMKGHSHVYWYRQLPEEGLKFMVYLQKENIIDESGMPKERFSAEFPKEGPSILRIQQVVRGDSAAYFCASSNDKNTEAFFGQGTRLTVV.

This clonotype was counted a few times. V is TRBV6-2 or TRBV6-3 and J is TRBJ2-3; 7 nucleotides match TRBD1. There are 15 residues in the CDR3. The V gene end was trimmed by 6 bases and the J gene end by 0 bases; junction bases not matched to a gene: 6. Germline CDR1 and CDR2: MNHEY and SVGEGT. CDR3 region: CASRDTGASTDTQYF. CDR3 sequence (DNA): TGTGCCAGCAGAGATACAGGGGCCAGCACAGATACGCAGTATTTT.

A few counts support this clonotype. The CDR3 region has the DNA TGTGCCACGGTGCCTGGGGGATCGAACACTGAAGCTTTCTTT. This encodes CATVPGGSNTEAFF. The chain joins TRBV3-1 to TRBJ1-1; D might be TRBD1 (5 bases). V lost 10 bases and J lost 1, with 16 bases in between. Germline V gene data show CDR1 as LGHDT and CDR2 as YNNKEL (reference sequence). There are 14 residues in the CDR3.

This rearrangement joins TRBV20-1 to TRBJ1-1, with 9 bases that match TRBD1. This CDR3 is 18 amino acids long. Germline loops: CDR1 DFQATT, CDR2 SNEGSKA (reference sequence). The V gene end was trimmed by 6 bases and the J gene end by 1 base; junction bases not matched to a gene: 18. The CDR3, as DNA: TGCAGTGCCCTTGAGGCAGGAGGAGAGACAGGGGGGAACACTGAAGCTTTCTTT. Translation gives CSALEAGGETGGNTEAFF.